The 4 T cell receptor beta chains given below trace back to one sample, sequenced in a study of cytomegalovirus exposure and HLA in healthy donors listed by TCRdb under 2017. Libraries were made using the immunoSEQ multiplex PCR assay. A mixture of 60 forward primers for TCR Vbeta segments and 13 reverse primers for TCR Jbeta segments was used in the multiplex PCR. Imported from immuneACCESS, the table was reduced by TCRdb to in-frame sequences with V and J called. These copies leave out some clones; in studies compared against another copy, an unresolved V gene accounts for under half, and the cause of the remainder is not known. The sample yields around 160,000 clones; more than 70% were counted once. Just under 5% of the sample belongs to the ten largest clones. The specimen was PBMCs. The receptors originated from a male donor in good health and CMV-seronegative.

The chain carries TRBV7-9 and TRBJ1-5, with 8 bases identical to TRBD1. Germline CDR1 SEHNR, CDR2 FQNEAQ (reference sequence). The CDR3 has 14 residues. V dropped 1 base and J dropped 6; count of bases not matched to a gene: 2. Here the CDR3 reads CASSLDRGGQPQHF. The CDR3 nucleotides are TGTGCCAGCAGCTTAGACAGGGGGGGTCAGCCCCAGCATTTT.

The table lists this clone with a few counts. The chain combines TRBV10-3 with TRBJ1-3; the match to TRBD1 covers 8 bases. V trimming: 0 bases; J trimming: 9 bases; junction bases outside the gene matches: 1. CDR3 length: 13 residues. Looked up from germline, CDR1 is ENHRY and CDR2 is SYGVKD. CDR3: CAISESTGVTIYF. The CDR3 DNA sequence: TGTGCCATCAGTGAGTCGACAGGGGTCACCATATATTTT.

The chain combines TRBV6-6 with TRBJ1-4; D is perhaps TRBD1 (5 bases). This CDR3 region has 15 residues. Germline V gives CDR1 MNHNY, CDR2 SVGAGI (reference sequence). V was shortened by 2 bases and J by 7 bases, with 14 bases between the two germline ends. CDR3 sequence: CASSYGAGWGEKLFF. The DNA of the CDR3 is TGTGCCAGCAGTTACGGCGCAGGGTGGGGTGAAAAACTGTTTTTT.

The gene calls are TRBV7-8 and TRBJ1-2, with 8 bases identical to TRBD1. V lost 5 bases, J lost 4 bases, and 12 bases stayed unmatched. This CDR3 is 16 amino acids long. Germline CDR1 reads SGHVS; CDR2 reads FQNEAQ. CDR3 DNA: TGTGCCAGCAGCCGAGGGCCCCCGGACAGGGCCTATGGCTACACCTTC. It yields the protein CASSRGPPDRAYGYTF.